This T cell receptor beta chain was identified during a study of CD8+CD57+ T cells in acquired aplastic anemia. V lost 5 bases and J lost 3; bases outside the gene matches: 4. The CDR3 length is 15 residues. Germline CDR1 and CDR2: KGHDR and SFDVKD. Genomic DNA templated the TCR beta VDJ and CDR3 profiling. MiXCR, applied by TCRdb to the reads, yields one record per CDR3 protein. The sample lists 150,000 or so distinct CDR3 sequences; about 60% were seen once. Specimen: sorted CD4+, CD8+, or CD8+CD57+ T cells (not recorded which) from PBMCs. The clonotype was recovered from a human donor in good health. The chain links TRBV24-1 to TRBJ1-1; 11 nucleotides agree with TRBD1. CDR3 bases: TGTGCCACCAGTGTCGGGGGACAGGGGGACACTGAAGCTTTCTTT. Protein product: CATSVGGQGDTEAFF.